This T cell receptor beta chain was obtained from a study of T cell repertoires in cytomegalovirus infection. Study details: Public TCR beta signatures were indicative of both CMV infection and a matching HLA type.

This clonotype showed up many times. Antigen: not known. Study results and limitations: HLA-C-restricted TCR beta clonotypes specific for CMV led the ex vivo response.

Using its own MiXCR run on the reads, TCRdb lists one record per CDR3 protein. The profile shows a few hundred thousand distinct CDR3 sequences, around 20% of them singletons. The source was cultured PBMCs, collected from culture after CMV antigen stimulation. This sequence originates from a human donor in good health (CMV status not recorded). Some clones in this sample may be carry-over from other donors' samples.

The CDR3 sequence: CASSLGRAEAFF. The CDR3, as DNA: TGTGCCAGCAGTTTAGGCAGGGCCGAAGCTTTCTTT. This chain uses TRBV28 with TRBJ1-1; a possible D gene is TRBD1 (5 bases). With 2 bases removed from V and 8 bases from J, the gap between germline ends came to 9 bases. Germline-derived CDR1 and CDR2 are MDHEN and SYDVKM. The CDR3 length is 12 residues.